This T cell receptor beta chain was obtained from a study of blood T cell repertoires in COVID-19. Study background: Italy, Spain and the United States were the sources of the convalescent and acute COVID-19 samples. The analysed material was cDNA or gDNA that came from T cells, B-cell-depleted T cells, or PBMCs.

Under the authors' procedure: The assay estimated nucleated cells by amplifying reference gene primers. Repertoires were generated with immunoSEQ multiplex PCR, while TCRdb's copy carries only in-frame clones and drops some. V and J calls and clone size follow that table, whereas D and trimming were derived from the DNA. Here the sample spans some 51,000 clones, roughly nine tenths being singletons. Germline values: CDR1 LGHNA, CDR2 YSLEER. The CDR3 totals 15 residues. V was clipped by 1 base and J by 0 bases; unmatched bases: 0. The chain recombines TRBV4-3 with TRBJ2-1; 7 nucleotides line up with TRBD2. The specimen sequenced was peripheral blood. The TCR comes from a man aged 35 to 55 with acute or convalescent COVID-19. The CDR3 nucleotides are TGCGCCAGCAGCCAAGGGGGGGGCTCCTACAATGAGCAGTTCTTC. Protein product: CASSQGGGSYNEQFF.